The 7 T cell receptor beta chains below were found in one sample sequenced in a study of T cells in Graves' hyperthyroidism and ophthalmopathy. TCR beta CDR3 regions were amplified from RNA. TCR CDR3 regions were first amplified by RT-PCR with HTBI primers. TCRdb independently ran MiXCR on the multiplex PCR reads; one entry per CDR3 protein. The table includes a few hundred thousand distinct CDR3 sequences, 13% to 15% detected once. Material for sequencing was blood. Source of these receptors: a woman in her fifties or sixties with Graves' hyperthyroidism that later progressed to Graves' ophthalmopathy.

This clonotype was detected ten times or more. This sequence joins TRBV6-1 and TRBJ2-1; D is ambiguous. V lost 2 bases and J lost 4, with 6 bases in between. The length of the CDR3 is 13 residues. In germline, CDR1 is MNHNS, CDR2 SASEGT. The CDR3 reads CASSETRYNEQFF. Written as DNA, the CDR3 is TGTGCCAGCAGTGAAACGAGGTACAATGAGCAGTTCTTC.

A single count supports this clonotype. The chain combines TRBV28 with TRBJ1-1; 7 nucleotides agree with TRBD1. V gave up 5 bases and J gave up 5 bases; unmatched junction bases: 17. CDR1 and CDR2 (germline): MDHEN, SYDVKM. The CDR3 is 17 amino acids. CDR3 in DNA: TGTGCCAGCAGTCGGGACAGTAATTCACCCCTCCGGACTGAAGCTTTCTTT. Translated: CASSRDSNSPLRTEAFF.

This clonotype was detected ten times or more. The chain joins TRBV29-1 to TRBJ2-1, with D unresolved. CDR1 and CDR2 from the germline V gene are SQVTM and ANQGSEA. Trimming shortened V by 8 bases and J by 7 bases, and 15 bases separated the two germline ends. The CDR3 totals 12 residues. In DNA, the CDR3 is TGCAGCTCTGCCGGATTGAGAAATGAGCAGTTCTTC. Protein: CSSAGLRNEQFF.

This clonotype was recorded a few times. Here the CDR3 reads CRGGTDYGYTF. CDR3 in DNA: TGCAGAGGTGGGACAGACTATGGCTACACCTTC. The V gene is TRBV20-1, the J gene TRBJ1-2; TRBD1 matches 7 bases. Looked up from germline, CDR1 is DFQATT and CDR2 is SNEGSKA (reference sequence). The CDR3 consists of 11 residues.

This clonotype was detected many times. The chain carries TRBV7-8 and TRBJ1-1; no definite D call. CDR3 size: 14 residues. V gave up 5 bases and J gave up 6 bases, with 16 bases separating them. CDR1 and CDR2 (germline): SGHVS, FQNEAQ. CDR3 in amino acids: CASSPRSRQPEAFF. The DNA for the CDR3 is TGTGCCAGCAGCCCTCGATCTAGGCAACCTGAAGCTTTCTTT.

This clonotype was seen at least ten times. The rearrangement links TRBV7-6 to TRBJ2-7; weak D call: TRBD2 (6 bases). V was trimmed by 0 bases and J by 2 bases, leaving 14 bases between them. CDR1 and CDR2 (germline): SGHVS, FNYEAQ. The CDR3 loop spans 16 amino acids. As DNA, the CDR3 is TGTGCCAGCAGCTTAGCGCTGGGGGGAGGACCCTACGAGCAGTACTTC. This codes for CASSLALGGGPYEQYF.

The CDR3 DNA reads as TGTGCCAGCAGTTCAGCAGGGGGGCGGCACTCCTACAATGAGCAGTTCTTC. Translating it yields CASSSAGGRHSYNEQFF. The rearrangement links TRBV27 to TRBJ2-1, with a tentative D call TRBD1 (7 bases). Trimming pared 4 bases from V and 0 bases from J, leaving 16 bases between. Germline CDR1 reads MNHEY; CDR2 reads SMNVEV (reference sequence). The CDR3 loop spans 17 amino acids.